The 30 T cell receptor beta chains below all came from one sample that was sequenced in a study of cytomegalovirus exposure and HLA in healthy donors. Both 60 Vbeta primers and 13 Jbeta primers went into the PCR. Only in-frame clones appear in the TCRdb table, and some are missing; sequencing was by immunoSEQ multiplex PCR. Among about 87,000 clones listed, approximately 7.1% were seen once. Sequenced sample: PBMCs. Receptors were obtained from a man aged 50-59 years in good health and CMV-seronegative.

The V gene is TRBV19, the J gene TRBJ2-7, with 10 bases identical to TRBD2. The J segment lost 5 bases and the V segment lost 3 bases, leaving 7 bases of the junction unmatched. The length of the CDR3 is 15 residues. Germline-derived CDR1 and CDR2 are LNHDA and SQIVND (reference sequence). The CDR3 reads CASSIRLAGVHEQYF. DNA for the CDR3: TGTGCCAGTAGTATCCGGCTAGCGGGAGTTCACGAGCAGTACTTC.

This clone was counted a few times. The CDR3, as DNA: TGTGCCAGCATGATAGTACCGGGGAACTATGGCTACACCTTC. It encodes CASMIVPGNYGYTF. The chain joins TRBV28 to TRBJ1-2; D ambiguous. The germline V and J ends were trimmed by 7 bases and 2 bases, with 14 bases remaining between them. CDR3 size: 14 residues. Germline V gene data show CDR1 as MDHEN and CDR2 as SYDVKM.

This clone was detected many times. The chain has TRBV5-5 and TRBJ1-4, with D possibly matching TRBD1 (5 bases). CDR1 is SGHKS, CDR2 YYEKEE, per germline (reference sequence). CDR3 length: 15 amino acids. V lost 1 base and J 7 bases, leaving 14 bases between the germline ends. The CDR3 here is CASSLSAGEGEKLFF. The CDR3 DNA is TGTGCCAGCAGCTTGTCGGCGGGGGAGGGTGAAAAACTGTTTTTT.

V is TRBV5-1 and J is TRBJ2-1; 12 bases align to TRBD2. The V gene's germline CDR1 is SGHRS and CDR2 YFSETQ. The CDR3 runs to 19 residues. The junction had 20 bases not matched to a gene; V was cut back by 4 bases and J by 9 bases. In DNA form, the CDR3 reads TGCGCCAGCAGCCCCCCCCGACTAGCGGGGGCACCCCTCGGCGGTGAGCAGTTCTTC. Amino acid sequence: CASSPPRLAGAPLGGEQFF.

This clone was recorded a few times. V usage is TRBV18 and J usage is TRBJ2-7; D uncertain. V shed 2 bases and J shed 3 bases, with 20 bases lying between them. CDR1 KGHSH and CDR2 LQKENI come from the germline V gene. CDR3 length: 17 amino acids. DNA for the CDR3: TGTGCCAGCTCACCAATATACCGTCCAACACCAAGCTACGAGCAGTACTTC. Its translation is CASSPIYRPTPSYEQYF.

This sequence joins TRBV7-2 and TRBJ2-2; no reliable D call. The CDR3 consists of 14 residues. From germline, CDR1 is SGHTA and CDR2 FQGNSA. Trimming removed 5 bases at V and 1 base at J, with 8 bases between. CDR3 protein: CASSVQVNTGELFF. The CDR3 bases are TGTGCCAGCAGCGTCCAGGTGAACACCGGGGAGCTGTTTTTT.

The rearrangement links TRBV7-2 to TRBJ1-1; TRBD1 matches 8 bases. Trimming at V came to 2 bases and at J to 1 base, leaving 3 bases not matched to a gene. The germline CDR1 and CDR2 sequences are SGHTA and FQGNSA. The CDR3 is 15 residues long. The CDR3 reads CASSLPGGGNTEAFF. The CDR3, as DNA: TGTGCCAGCAGCTTACCAGGGGGCGGGAACACTGAAGCTTTCTTT.

This clone appeared a few times. This chain joins TRBV18 and TRBJ2-1; the D gene is possibly TRBD1 (5 bases). This CDR3 comprises 15 residues. Germline V gene sequence: CDR1 KGHSH, CDR2 LQKENI. Trimming stripped 3 bases from V and 1 base from J, with 10 bases between. In DNA, the CDR3 is TGTGCCAGCTCACCGGGGCAGAGTTCCTACAATGAGCAGTTCTTC. It translates to CASSPGQSSYNEQFF.

The chain combines TRBV21-1 with TRBJ2-2; TRBD2 reflects the table's D call only, with no check against the DNA. TRBV21-1 constitutes a pseudogene. The CDR3 runs 17 residues. CDR3 region: CASSGRDYELKTGELFF. The CDR3 bases are TGTGCCAGCAGCGGCCGGGACTACGAGTTAAAAACCGGGGAGCTGTTTTTT.

The CDR3 protein is CAWSVRRGPIEAFF. Written as DNA, the CDR3 is TGTGCCTGGAGTGTACGAAGGGGGCCGATTGAAGCTTTCTTT. The chain joins TRBV30 to TRBJ1-1; 7 bases fit TRBD1. CDR3 length: 14 residues. J was trimmed by 7 bases and V by 0 bases; bases with no gene match: 8. The germline gives CDR1 GTSNPN, CDR2 SVGIG (reference sequence).

The J gene is TRBJ2-3, the V gene TRBV4-1, with TRBD2 matching 10 bases. The V segment lost 6 bases and the J segment 1 base; nucleotides outside the gene matches: 1. The CDR3 contains 14 residues. Germline-derived CDR1 and CDR2 are MGHRA and YSYEKL. CDR3 in amino acids: CASRLAGRTDTQYF. The CDR3 nucleotides read TGCGCCAGCAGACTAGCGGGACGCACAGATACGCAGTATTTT.

This clone occurred a few times. The rearrangement links TRBV5-8 to TRBJ1-5, with D unclear. The CDR3 extends over 13 amino acids. Trimming left V 4 bases short and J 5 bases short, with 10 bases between. Germline CDR1 reads SGHTS; CDR2 reads YDEGEE. The chain's CDR3 is CASSLDRDQPQHF. The CDR3 DNA reads TGTGCCAGCAGCCTGGACCGGGATCAGCCCCAGCATTTT.

The chain recombines TRBV12-5 with TRBJ2-1, with D perhaps TRBD2 (6 bases). V lost 5 bases, J lost 5 bases, and 22 bases lay in between. The CDR3 runs to 17 residues. Germline V lookup: CDR1 LGHNT, CDR2 FRNRAP. The DNA of the CDR3 is TGTGCTAGTGGTGAAAGGAGGGCCGCGACGGATAACAATGAGCAGTTCTTC. Protein sequence: CASGERRAATDNNEQFF.

This clone was recorded a few times. This rearrangement joins TRBV6-1 to TRBJ1-5; 9 bases line up with TRBD1. V shed 7 bases, J shed 5 bases, and the junction held 6 bases outside the gene matches. This CDR3 has 14 amino acids. Germline assignment: CDR1 MNHNS and CDR2 SASEGT. This CDR3 is CASIRTGGYQPQHF. The CDR3 nucleotides are TGTGCCAGCATACGAACAGGGGGCTATCAGCCCCAGCATTTT.

This clone appeared many times. The chain combines TRBV6-6 with TRBJ2-1; 9 nucleotides agree with TRBD2. The CDR3 length is 16 residues. CDR1 and CDR2 from the germline V gene are MNHNY and SVGAGI (reference sequence). After removal of 5 bases from V and 1 base from J, the junction contained 6 bases not matched to a gene. CDR3 DNA sequence: TGTGCCAGCAGTCCCAGGGCGGGAGGGTCCTACAATGAGCAGTTCTTC. It is translated as CASSPRAGGSYNEQFF.

The table lists this clone with a few counts. The rearrangement joins TRBV5-4 to TRBJ2-2; tentatively, D is TRBD2 (6 bases). Germline V gene sequence: CDR1 SGHNT, CDR2 YYREEE (reference sequence). V lost 2 bases and J 1 base, leaving 12 bases between the germline ends. The CDR3 runs 16 residues. The CDR3 sequence is CASSFDPGRNTGELFF. The CDR3 DNA is TGTGCCAGCAGCTTTGACCCCGGGAGGAACACCGGGGAGCTGTTTTTT. Combining the CDR3 with reference TRBV5-4 and TRBJ2-2 gives the whole variable domain ETGVTQSPTHLIKTRGQQVTLRCSSQSGHNTVSWYQQALGQGPQFIFQYYREEENGRGNFPPRFSGLQFPNYSSELNVNALELDDSALYLCASSFDPGRNTGELFFGEGSRLTVL.

The genes are TRBV28 and TRBJ2-7; D may be TRBD1 (5 bases). The germline gives CDR1 MDHEN, CDR2 SYDVKM. This CDR3 region has 12 residues. The V end was cut by 7 bases, the J end by 3 bases, with 10 bases between. The CDR3 sequence: CASNQDSYEQYF. CDR3 coding DNA: TGTGCCAGCAACCAAGACAGCTACGAGCAGTACTTC.

This clone was observed a handful of times. The chain is built from TRBV6-5 and TRBJ1-2, with D tentatively TRBD1 (5 bases). Trimming removed 4 bases from V and 8 bases from J, with 17 bases in between. The CDR3 consists of 14 residues. The germline V gene has CDR1 MNHEY and CDR2 SVGAGI. The chain's CDR3 is CASSSSTRGRGYTF. CDR3 nucleotide sequence: TGTGCCAGCAGTTCCTCGACTCGGGGGAGAGGCTACACCTTC.

This clone has more than one count but fewer than ten. The CDR3 protein is CASSLVRRVNTGELFF. The CDR3 coding sequence is TGTGCCAGCAGCTTAGTTCGTCGGGTGAACACCGGGGAGCTGTTTTTT. V is TRBV7-8 and J is TRBJ2-2; D not resolved. Looked up from germline, CDR1 is SGHVS and CDR2 is FQNEAQ. Trimming cost V 1 base and J 1 base, with 10 bases left between them. This CDR3 has 16 residues.

A few counts support this clone. This rearrangement joins TRBV23-1 to TRBJ1-2; 11 positions agree with TRBD1. TRBV23-1 is an open reading frame whose function is uncertain. The CDR3 contains 19 residues. The ends lost 3 bases at V and 2 bases at J; junction bases unmatched: 14. The CDR3 spells CASSHSQGTGGTVNYGYTF. Here the CDR3 DNA reads TGCGCCAGCAGTCATTCGCAAGGGACAGGGGGTACTGTGAACTATGGCTACACCTTC.

This clone occurred many times. Here the CDR3 reads CASIPGTVATDTQYF. The CDR3 region has the DNA TGTGCCAGCATCCCGGGTACGGTAGCAACAGATACGCAGTATTTT. This rearrangement joins TRBV6-1 to TRBJ2-3; D remains ambiguous. The V end was cut by 7 bases, the J end by 3 bases, with 17 bases between. The length of the CDR3 is 15 residues. Germline-derived CDR1 and CDR2 are MNHNS and SASEGT.

The genes are TRBV7-2 and TRBJ1-1; 9 positions match TRBD1. CDR1 is SGHTA, CDR2 FQGNSA, per germline. The CDR3 covers 14 residues. Trimming removed 5 bases from V and 5 bases from J; junction bases left unmatched: 6. CDR3 protein: CASSAHRGQTEAFF. As DNA, the CDR3 is TGTGCCAGCAGCGCCCACAGGGGGCAGACTGAAGCTTTCTTT.

Only a few counts were recorded for this clone. At one end the junction does not follow the germline gene, possibly because of a read error. The V and J genes are TRBV2 and TRBJ2-3; 11 bases match TRBD2. Germline V lookup: CDR1 SNHLY, CDR2 FYNNEI. The CDR3 runs to 14 residues. The CDR3 here is CACRDLAGGDTQYF. The CDR3 DNA is TGTGCCTGCAGGGATCTAGCGGGGGGAGATACGCAGTATTTT.

The chain has TRBV7-2 and TRBJ1-1; 7 bases line up with TRBD1. J gave up 0 bases and V 3 bases, and 7 bases lay outside the gene matches. The CDR3 runs to 16 residues. Germline CDR1 is SGHTA and CDR2 is FQGNSA. In DNA, the CDR3 is TGTGCCAGCAGCTTCCCAGGGGGAGGATTGAACACTGAAGCTTTCTTT. Translation: CASSFPGGGLNTEAFF.

The chain joins TRBV11-2 to TRBJ2-7, with TRBD1 matching over 7 bases. V dropped 4 bases and J dropped 4; count of bases not matched to a gene: 16. The CDR3 runs 17 residues. Germline CDR1 is SGHAT and CDR2 is FQNNGV. Here the CDR3 DNA reads TGTGCCAGCAGCTCGGCGGGCAGGGACAGAACCTTTTACGAGCAGTACTTC. Protein product: CASSSAGRDRTFYEQYF.

This clone was observed a handful of times. The chain carries TRBV5-1 and TRBJ1-1, with 7 bases identical to TRBD1. Germline CDR1 SGHRS, CDR2 YFSETQ. The CDR3 is 14 amino acids. V was pared by 2 bases and J by 2 bases, with 3 bases of the junction left unmatched. For the CDR3, the DNA is TGCGCCAGCAGCTTCGGGACAGAAAACACTGAAGCTTTCTTT. As protein: CASSFGTENTEAFF.

This clone was detected a few times. This chain connects TRBV7-6 to TRBJ2-2, with 10 positions matching TRBD1. V lost 4 bases and J lost 6; bases outside the gene matches: 5. The germline V gene has CDR1 SGHVS and CDR2 FNYEAQ. The CDR3 length is 15 residues. The CDR3 sequence: CASSSGQGVAGELFF. As DNA, the CDR3 is TGTGCCAGCAGCTCCGGACAGGGGGTTGCCGGGGAGCTGTTTTTT.

This clone was counted between two and nine times. V usage is TRBV7-6 and J usage is TRBJ1-4; the D gene is possibly TRBD1 (6 bases). Per germline, CDR1 SGHVS and CDR2 FNYEAQ. The CDR3 length is 16 residues. The germline V and J ends were trimmed by 7 bases and 4 bases, with 19 bases remaining between them. DNA of the CDR3: TGTGCCAGCAAAAAGCGAGAAGGGGGTATTAATGAAAAACTGTTTTTT. It specifies CASKKREGGINEKLFF.

The chain has TRBV29-1 and TRBJ1-4; weak D call: TRBD1 (5 bases). V was trimmed by 6 bases and J by 0 bases, leaving 11 bases between them. The CDR3 is 14 amino acids. Germline V CDR1 and CDR2: SQVTM, ANQGSEA. The CDR3 loop is CSVGGDPTNEKLFF. CDR3 DNA: TGCAGCGTGGGGGGGGACCCAACTAATGAAAAACTGTTTTTT.

This clone was picked up many times. J is TRBJ1-3 and V is TRBV27; D gene uncertain. CDR1 is MNHEY, CDR2 SMNVEV, per germline (reference sequence). This CDR3 contains 15 residues. Trimming stripped 1 base from V and 2 bases from J, with 9 bases between. Here the CDR3 DNA reads TGTGCCAGCAGTTTATATGCGGCAGCTGGAAACACCATATATTTT. It translates to CASSLYAAAGNTIYF.